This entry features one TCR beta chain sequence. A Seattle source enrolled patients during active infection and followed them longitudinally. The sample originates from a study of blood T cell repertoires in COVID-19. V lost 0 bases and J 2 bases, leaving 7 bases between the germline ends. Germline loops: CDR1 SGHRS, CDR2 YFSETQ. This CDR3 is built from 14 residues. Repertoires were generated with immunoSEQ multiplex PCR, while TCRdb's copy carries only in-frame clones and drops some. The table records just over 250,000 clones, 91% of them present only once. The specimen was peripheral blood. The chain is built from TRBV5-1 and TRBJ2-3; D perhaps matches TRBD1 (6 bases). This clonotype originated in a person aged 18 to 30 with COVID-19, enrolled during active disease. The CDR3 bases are TGCGCCAGCAGCTTGGGACAGGCCACAGATACGCAGTATTTT. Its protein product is CASSLGQATDTQYF.